This T cell receptor beta chain was recorded in a study of CD8 T cells in Susac syndrome. Study overall: Blood was drawn from patients with Susac syndrome. At that point, they were therapy-naive, on corticosteroids, or on intravenous immunoglobulin alone. Study conclusions and caveats: Clonal expansion of CD8+ cells in Susac peaked in TEMRA cells (and in active patients).

Germline values: CDR1 LNHNV, CDR2 YYDKDF (reference sequence). CDR3 length: 15 amino acids. V lost 3 bases, J lost 3 bases, and 6 bases stayed unmatched. RNA amounts of about 0.5 to 1 ug underwent reverse transcription with random hexamers. TCRdb processed the immunoSEQ multiplex PCR reads anew with MiXCR; each CDR3 protein has one entry. The table shows 75,000 to 100,000 distinct CDR3 sequences, with 85% to 95% occurring only once. Concerning this clonotype: The antigen remains undetermined.

All included Susac syndrome patients satisfied recently defined diagnostic criteria for definite or probable disease. The gene calls are TRBV15 and TRBJ2-7; 9 bases are a match to TRBD1. The sequence was obtained from a human donor with Susac syndrome. Sequencing was done on a sample of CD8+ T cells from PBMCs. Written as DNA, the CDR3 is TGTGCCACCAGCAGGGAGACAGGGGGTAGCTACGAGCAGTACTTC. Residues: CATSRETGGSYEQYF.